This is a list of T cell receptor beta chains from one sample in a study of blood T cell repertoires in COVID-19. Using immunoSEQ multiplex PCR, the repertoire was profiled, and TCRdb retains in-frame clones only, with some absent. This table has some 16,000 clones, around 83% appearing once. The source material was peripheral blood. These receptor sequences come from a man between 60 and 75 years old with acute or convalescent COVID-19. CDR3s include the opening cysteine and the closing phenylalanine or tryptophan. The D gene is left open where the match is weak. Some rows have no size entry. The others give once, few or many, or a class for an expanded clone.

d_gene	abundance	j_gene	v_gene	CDR3nt	CDR3aa
TRBD1	NA	TRBJ2-1	TRBV19	TGTGCCAGTAGTAGCCTGACAGGGGAAGCCTACAATGAGCAGTTCTTC	CASSSLTGEAYNEQFF
TRBD1	NA	TRBJ2-2	TRBV3-1/TRBV3-2	TGTGCCAGCAGCCAGGGGACAGGTTTGAACACCGGGGAGCTGTTTTTT	CASSQGTGLNTGELFF
TRBD1	NA	TRBJ1-5	TRBV2	TGTGCCAGCAGTGAGGAACAGGGGAGCGGTAATCAGCCCCAGCATTTT	CASSEEQGSGNQPQHF
TRBD1	NA	TRBJ1-5	TRBV6-4	TGTGCCAGCACCGACAGGGACAATAGCAATCAGCCCCAGCATTTT	CASTDRDNSNQPQHF
NA	few	TRBJ2-7	TRBV2	TGTGCCAGCAGGTACTACGAGCAGTACTTC	CASRYYEQYF
TRBD2	NA	TRBJ2-3	TRBV28	TGTGCCAGCAGTTCAACCCCCGGGACTAGTTTTGAGTATTTT	CASSSTPGTSFEYF
NA	NA	TRBJ1-4	TRBV28	TGTGCCAGCAGTTTTGCGGCAGCACGGAATGAAAAACTGTTTTTT	CASSFAAARNEKLFF
TRBD1	NA	TRBJ1-1	TRBV19	TGTGCCAGTAGCCTGGACAGGGGTTATACTGAAGCTTTCTTT	CASSLDRGYTEAFF
NA	NA	TRBJ1-1	TRBV7-3	TGTGCCAGCAGCTTACGGGGAGAGAACACTGAAGCTTTCTTT	CASSLRGENTEAFF
NA	NA	TRBJ2-1	TRBV5-8	TGTGCCTCCCGTGTTCGGAGCTCCTACAATGAGCAGTTCTTC	CASRVRSSYNEQFF
NA	NA	TRBJ1-4	TRBV6-5	TGTGCCAGCAGTTACTTTGCAGGGTTGGGTGAAAAACTGTTTTTT	CASSYFAGLGEKLFF
TRBD1	NA	TRBJ1-2	TRBV18	TGTGCCAGCTCACAACTTAGGGGGCGTAACTATGGCTACACCTTC	CASSQLRGRNYGYTF
NA	NA	TRBJ1-3	TRBV7-2	TGTGCCAGCAGCTTAGTCGGTCAGCCGGGGGGAAACACCATATATTTT	CASSLVGQPGGNTIYF
TRBD1	NA	TRBJ1-1	TRBV27	TGTGCCAGCAGTTTAGGGACAGGTAGTGAAGCTTTCTTT	CASSLGTGSEAFF
NA	NA	TRBJ1-3	TRBV7-3	TGTGCCAGCAGCTTAATGGGGCCAGGGTACTCTGGAAACACCATATATTTT	CASSLMGPGYSGNTIYF
TRBD1	NA	TRBJ2-7	TRBV6-5	TGTGCCAGCAGTTACTTGGGACAGACGTACGAGCAGTACTTC	CASSYLGQTYEQYF
NA	NA	TRBJ1-5	TRBV19	TGTGCCAGTAGTCCCAGGGATCAGCCCCAGCATTTT	CASSPRDQPQHF
NA	few	TRBJ2-2	TRBV21-1	TGTGCCAGCAGCACGGGCCTAGCGGGGGGAATTACCGGGGAGCTGTTTTTT	CASSTGLAGGITGELFF
TRBD2	NA	TRBJ2-1	TRBV5-5	TGTGCCAGCAACCTACTAGCGGACACTTTTAATGAGCAGTTCTTC	CASNLLADTFNEQFF
NA	few	TRBJ1-3	TRBV28	TGTGCCAGCAGTTGGAGAGGAAACACCATATATTTT	CASSWRGNTIYF
NA	NA	TRBJ2-4	TRBV21-1	TGTGCCAGCAGCAAAACCGGGACAGTGTGTTCCAAAAACATTCAGTACTTC	CASSKTGTVCSKNIQYF
TRBD1	NA	TRBJ1-5	TRBV6-5	TGTGCCAGCAGTTTGAAACAGGGGATAAGCAATCAGCCCCAGCATTTT	CASSLKQGISNQPQHF
NA	NA	TRBJ1-5	TRBV7-2	TGTGCCAGCAGCTTTGGTCGGGGGGCGGGTCAGCCCCAGCATTTT	CASSFGRGAGQPQHF
NA	NA	TRBJ2-7	TRBV6-6	TGTGCCAGCAGCCTGTTTGGGGGGACCACCTACGAGCAGTACTTC	CASSLFGGTTYEQYF
TRBD1	NA	TRBJ2-2	TRBV4-3	TGCGCCAGCAGCCGACAAACAGGGGGCCTAGGGAACACCGGGGAGCTGTTTTTT	CASSRQTGGLGNTGELFF
TRBD2	NA	TRBJ2-3	TRBV6-2/TRBV6-3	TGTGCCAGCAGTTATTGGCCTAGCGGGGGCTTCCCCACAGATACGCAGTATTTT	CASSYWPSGGFPTDTQYF
NA	NA	TRBJ1-2	TRBV5-4	TGTGCCAGCAGCTTGGGACAGCAGTTCTATGGCTACACCTTC	CASSLGQQFYGYTF
NA	NA	TRBJ2-7	TRBV25-1	TGTGCCAGCAGTCATAGCGGCGAGCAGTACTTC	CASSHSGEQYF
NA	NA	TRBJ1-2	TRBV6-1	TGTGCCAGCAGTGAAAGTCGCCAGGCTCAGGGCTACACCTTC	CASSESRQAQGYTF
NA	NA	TRBJ2-1	TRBV6-6	TGTGCCAGCAGTCCTTCTTACAATGAGCAGTTCTTC	CASSPSYNEQFF
TRBD2	few	TRBJ2-1	TRBV7-3	TGTGCCAGCAGCTCCCTTACTAGCGGGCGAAACAATGAGCAGTTCTTC	CASSSLTSGRNNEQFF
NA	NA	TRBJ1-2	TRBV27	TGTGCCAGCACCACCGGGTCCCAGCACGGCTACACCTTC	CASTTGSQHGYTF
TRBD1	NA	TRBJ1-5	TRBV2	TGTGCCAGCAGCAAGGGACAGGGGGGTAATCAGCCCCAGCATTTT	CASSKGQGGNQPQHF
TRBD1	NA	TRBJ2-7	TRBV5-1	TGCGCCAGCAGCTTGGCCATAGGGGGCAACGAGCAGTACTTC	CASSLAIGGNEQYF
TRBD1	NA	TRBJ2-3	TRBV3-1/TRBV3-2	TGTGCCAGCAGCCTACAGGGGTCTAGCACAGATACGCAGTATTTT	CASSLQGSSTDTQYF
TRBD2	NA	TRBJ2-1	TRBV4-1	TGCGCCAGCAGCCATGAAGTCGGGGGGGCCACAGAGCAGTTCTTC	CASSHEVGGATEQFF
TRBD2	NA	TRBJ2-7	TRBV6-1	TGTGCCAGCAGTGGACGACAAGCGGGAGGTCCCTACGAGCAGTACTTC	CASSGRQAGGPYEQYF
NA	NA	TRBJ2-7	TRBV6-5	TGTGCCAGCAGCGACAGGCGAAAAAAACCCTACGAGCAGTACTTC	CASSDRRKKPYEQYF
NA	NA	TRBJ2-3	TRBV24-1	TGTGCCACCAGTGCTTCGGTTCAGGGGCCGCAGTATTTT	CATSASVQGPQYF
NA	NA	TRBJ2-1	TRBV21-1	TGTGCCAGCAGCATGGGTCTTAAACAGGGGGCAGATGAGCAGTTCTTC	CASSMGLKQGADEQFF